This T cell receptor beta chain comes out of a study of human T cells and chemical hapten exposure. Study as a whole: TCR yield per sample varied, mainly due to pooled library volumes.

Time point reported: patch test 2, 6 weeks after DPC sensitization. Indicated treatment: therapeutic diphenylcyclopropenone sensitization with weekly scalp DPC. Blood draws came first, before each patch test. The starting material, unfractionated whole blood, was used for total RNA extraction. The library tagged individual cDNA molecules with unique molecular identifiers. TCRdb passed the RACE reads through MiXCR, listing each CDR3 protein once. The repertoire holds more than 70,000 distinct CDR3 sequences, with approximately 10% as singletons. CDR1 is MNHEY, CDR2 SVGEGT, per germline. The V segment lost 7 bases and the J segment 5 bases; nucleotides outside the gene matches: 8. The CDR3 has 15 amino acids.

This clonotype was obtained from a man aged 18 to 30 with alopecia areata. Some clones in this sample may be carry-over from other donors' samples. The material sequenced was whole blood, taken in connection with sensitization to the hapten diphenylcyclopropenone (DPC). The chain uses TRBV6-2 or TRBV6-3 and TRBJ2-2; 9 bases align to TRBD1. CDR3 sequence (DNA): TGTGCCAGCAAAAGGACAGGGGAGGTTACCGGGGAGCTGTTTTTT. This encodes CASKRTGEVTGELFF.